These T cell receptor beta chains were read from a single sample in a study of radiation and T cells in renal cell carcinoma. The protocol was immunoSEQ multiplex PCR, while the TCRdb copy is restricted to in-frame clones and leaves out a portion. The data contain roughly 170,000 clones, around 90% of them singletons. Sequencing was performed on blood, taken from a patient whose treatment included radiotherapy and nephrectomy. These receptors were obtained from a woman aged 45-65 years with renal cell carcinoma. Both conserved end residues are part of each CDR3. D genes are given only for firm matches. Clone size is shown for a subset of rows, as once, few, many or a class of expanded clone.

j_call | d_call | clone_size | v_call | cdr3_nt | cdr3_aa
TRBJ1-2 | - | few | TRBV7-9 | TGTGCCAGCAGCTTAGTGGGGTCCGGAGGAGGCTACACCTTC | CASSLVGSGGGYTF
TRBJ1-4 | - | - | TRBV5-1 | TGCGCCAGCAGCCCCAACGTCGGCCAGAATGAAAAACTGTTTTTT | CASSPNVGQNEKLFF
TRBJ2-5 | - | - | TRBV5-1 | TGCGCCAGCAGCTTGGCCTGGGGGCGAGAGACCCAGTACTTC | CASSLAWGRETQYF
TRBJ1-1 | - | few | TRBV2 | TGTGCCAGCACTCCCTTGGTTAGGACGAACACTGAAGCTTTCTTT | CASTPLVRTNTEAFF
TRBJ1-4 | - | - | TRBV5-4 | TGTGCCAGCAGCCCCTCCGGGGGGCGGAGTGAAAAACTGTTTTTT | CASSPSGGRSEKLFF
TRBJ1-3 | - | - | TRBV7-2 | TGTGCCAGCACCCCCACGTCCGGAGTTAGAAACACCATATATTTT | CASTPTSGVRNTIYF
TRBJ2-2 | TRBD2 | - | TRBV19 | TGTGCCAGTAGTATGACTAGCGGGGGCTTTAACACCGGGGAGCTGTTTTTT | CASSMTSGGFNTGELFF
TRBJ2-7 | - | - | TRBV6-5 | TGTGCCAGCTCAAACGGGGCGCGGTTCAACGAGCAGTACTTC | CASSNGARFNEQYF
TRBJ1-1 | - | once | TRBV9 | TGTGCCAGCAGCCTCGGGACGGCTAATAAAGTGGGCGAAGCTTTCTTT | CASSLGTANKVGEAFF
TRBJ2-5 | - | - | TRBV7-3 | TGTGCCAGCAGCCCATTCGGGGCGGGGGAGACCCAGTACTTC | CASSPFGAGETQYF
TRBJ2-7 | - | - | TRBV5-1 | TGCGCCAGCAGCCGGACCTCCTACGAGCAGTACTTC | CASSRTSYEQYF